This TCR beta chain derives from a study of blood T cell repertoires in COVID-19. Background on the study: Researchers got acute and convalescent COVID-19 samples from the United States, Italy and Spain. T cells, B-cell-depleted T cells, or PBMCs supplied cDNA or gDNA.

V gave up 6 bases and J gave up 1 base; unmatched junction bases: 2. CDR3 length: 14 amino acids. In germline, CDR1 is ENHRY, CDR2 SYGVKD. The data were produced by immunoSEQ multiplex PCR, yet TCRdb's version contains in-frame clones alone and is incomplete. The sample has tens of thousands of clones, 65% to 80% seen once. The chain recombines TRBV10-3 with TRBJ2-7, with 11 bases lining up with TRBD1. Sequences were obtained from peripheral blood. This sequence was found in a man between 65 and 85 years old with acute or convalescent COVID-19. CDR3 DNA sequence: TGTGCCATCAGGGGACAGGGGGTATCCTACGAGCAGTACTTC. Its translation is CAIRGQGVSYEQYF.